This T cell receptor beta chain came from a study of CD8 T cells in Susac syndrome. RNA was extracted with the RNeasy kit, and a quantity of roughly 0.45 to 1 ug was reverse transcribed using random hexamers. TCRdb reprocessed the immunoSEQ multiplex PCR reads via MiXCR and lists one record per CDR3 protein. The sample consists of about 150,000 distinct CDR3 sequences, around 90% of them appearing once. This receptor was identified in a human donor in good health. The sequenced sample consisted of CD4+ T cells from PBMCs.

The CDR3 loop is CASSLEGRNQPQHF. Written as DNA, the CDR3 is TGCGCCAGCAGCTTGGAAGGTCGGAATCAGCCCCAGCATTTT. This chain links TRBV5-1 with TRBJ1-5; D is unresolved. The V end lost 0 bases, the J end lost 4 bases, and 8 bases lay between the germline ends. The germline V gene has CDR1 SGHRS and CDR2 YFSETQ. This CDR3 comprises 14 residues.